The next 25 T cell receptor beta chains were all read from a single sample in a study of cytomegalovirus exposure and HLA in healthy donors. The PCR had 60 Vbeta and 13 Jbeta primers. This table comes from immunoSEQ multiplex PCR, and its TCRdb copy is limited to in-frame clones, with some not included. The sample carries over 110,000 clones, approximately 79% recorded once. The specimen sequenced was PBMCs. Every receptor here comes from a man between 18 and 29 years old in good health and CMV-seronegative.

This chain joins TRBV27 and TRBJ1-2, with 7 bases lining up with TRBD1. The germline V gene has CDR1 MNHEY and CDR2 SMNVEV (reference sequence). The CDR3 has 14 amino acids. Trimming removed 3 bases from V and 3 bases from J; junction bases left unmatched: 4. CDR3 in amino acids: CASSFTGAHYGYTF. CDR3 DNA sequence: TGTGCCAGCAGTTTCACAGGGGCTCACTATGGCTACACCTTC.

The V gene is TRBV7-9, the J gene TRBJ1-2; weak D call: TRBD1 (5 bases). CDR1 is SEHNR and CDR2 is FQNEAQ in the germline V gene (reference sequence). The CDR3 extends over 16 amino acids. Trimming pared 5 bases from V and 3 bases from J, leaving 19 bases between. CDR3: CASSPSGGRIHYGYTF. CDR3 DNA: TGTGCCAGCAGCCCATCCGGGGGACGGATCCACTATGGCTACACCTTC.

This rearrangement joins TRBV2 to TRBJ2-4, with a weak D call TRBD2 (6 bases). The CDR3 sequence is 17 residues long. Germline loops: CDR1 SNHLY, CDR2 FYNNEI. V lost 1 base to trimming and J lost 1 base, with 14 bases between them. Here the CDR3 reads CASSEEGGDLAKNIQYF. In DNA, the CDR3 is TGTGCCAGCAGTGAAGAAGGAGGGGATCTGGCCAAAAACATTCAGTACTTC.

The chain recombines TRBV7-9 with TRBJ2-5, with 9 bases matching TRBD1. CDR3 size: 15 residues. In germline, CDR1 is SEHNR, CDR2 FQNEAQ (reference sequence). Trimming removed 2 bases from V and 7 bases from J; junction bases left unmatched: 8. This CDR3 is CASSLPGTGPGTQYF. In DNA form, the CDR3 reads TGTGCCAGCAGCTTACCGGGGACAGGGCCAGGGACCCAGTACTTC.

The gene calls are TRBV30 and TRBJ1-4; no definite D call. The CDR3 spans 15 residues. CDR1 and CDR2 from the germline V gene are GTSNPN and SVGIG (reference sequence). The ends were cut back, 1 base at V and 8 bases at J, with 17 bases in the middle. As DNA, the CDR3 is TGTGCCTGGAGTGCCCACCGTGGAGGCGTGGAAAAACTGTTTTTT. Translation: CAWSAHRGGVEKLFF.

The CDR3 region is CASSLRADNSYNEQFF. In DNA form, the CDR3 reads TGTGCCAGCAGCCTCCGGGCGGACAACTCCTACAATGAGCAGTTCTTC. V and J are TRBV11-2 and TRBJ2-1, with a possible D match to TRBD1 (5 bases). The V gene lost 5 bases and the J gene lost 0 bases, with 14 bases spanning the gap. The CDR3 sequence is 16 residues long. Germline V gene lookup returns CDR1 SGHAT and CDR2 FQNNGV.

This sequence joins TRBV7-9 and TRBJ2-7; D is uncertain. The CDR3 runs to 12 residues. V dropped 4 bases and J dropped 3 bases, with 7 bases sitting between them. Per germline, CDR1 SEHNR and CDR2 FQNEAQ (reference sequence). CDR3 loop: CASSYTIYEQYF. The CDR3 region has the DNA TGTGCCAGCAGCTATACAATCTACGAGCAGTACTTC.

The chain carries TRBV9 and TRBJ1-4; 11 nucleotides match TRBD1. Trimming at V came to 0 bases and at J to 8 bases, leaving 6 bases not matched to a gene. Germline V gene sequence: CDR1 SGDLS, CDR2 YYNGEE. The length of the CDR3 is 16 residues. In DNA form, the CDR3 reads TGTGCCAGCAGCGTAGGGACAGGGGGCGTGGGGGAAAAACTGTTTTTT. This encodes CASSVGTGGVGEKLFF.

This clone was observed a few times. The rearrangement joins TRBV4-1 to TRBJ1-1; D is unresolved. V gave up 5 bases and J gave up 1 base, with 8 bases separating them. This CDR3 is 13 amino acids long. Germline V gives CDR1 MGHRA, CDR2 YSYEKL. CDR3 sequence reads: CASSYARNTEAFF. CDR3 nucleotides: TGCGCCAGCAGCTATGCGAGGAACACTGAAGCTTTCTTT.

The V and J genes are TRBV9 and TRBJ1-4, with D possibly being TRBD1 (6 bases). Between the trimmed V and J ends, which lost 4 bases and 3 bases, there was a span of 19 bases. Germline V gene sequence: CDR1 SGDLS, CDR2 YYNGEE. This CDR3 contains 17 residues. CDR3 DNA: TGTGCCAGCAGCCCTTTTCGGATCCAGGGGTCTAATGAAAAACTGTTTTTT. This encodes CASSPFRIQGSNEKLFF.

The J gene is TRBJ1-1, the V gene TRBV6-5; D remains ambiguous. Germline values: CDR1 MNHEY, CDR2 SVGAGI. Trimming cost V 2 bases and J 8 bases, with 12 bases left between them. This CDR3 region has 13 residues. CDR3 protein: CASSYRQREEAFF. CDR3 sequence (DNA): TGTGCCAGCAGTTACCGGCAAAGGGAGGAAGCTTTCTTT.

The chain carries TRBV7-9 and TRBJ2-7; 10 bases match TRBD1. CDR1 is SEHNR, CDR2 FQNEAQ, per germline (reference sequence). The CDR3 is made up of 13 amino acids. V lost 5 bases and J lost 9; bases outside the gene matches: 7. This CDR3 is CASSLGTGAVQYF. As DNA, the CDR3 is TGTGCCAGCAGCCTAGGGACAGGGGCCGTGCAGTACTTC.

The rearrangement links TRBV18 to TRBJ1-1; no clear D gene. With 2 bases removed from V and 0 bases from J, the gap between germline ends came to 13 bases. The germline V gene has CDR1 KGHSH and CDR2 LQKENI. The CDR3 covers 16 residues. The CDR3 DNA is TGTGCCAGCTCACCAGGAGCGAAAACTATGAACACTGAAGCTTTCTTT. It encodes CASSPGAKTMNTEAFF.

The V gene is TRBV19, the J gene TRBJ1-2; TRBD1 matches 7 bases. The CDR3 loop spans 16 amino acids. Germline lookup yields CDR1 LNHDA and CDR2 SQIVND (reference sequence). Trimming took 4 bases from V and 0 from J; bases not matched to a gene: 8. The CDR3 sequence: CASSRVDRSANYGYTF. CDR3 in DNA: TGTGCCAGTAGTAGGGTGGACAGGTCAGCTAACTATGGCTACACCTTC.

This clone occurred once. The gene calls are TRBV15 and TRBJ2-2, with D possibly matching TRBD1 (8 bases). CDR1 and CDR2 from the germline V gene are LNHNV and YYDKDF (reference sequence). The CDR3 contains 17 residues. The germline V and J ends were trimmed by 3 bases and 6 bases, with 20 bases remaining between them. The CDR3 DNA follows: TGTGCCACCAGCAGGAACGGACAGGGAGGGAGTCCCGGGGAGCTGTTTTTT. Encoded protein: CATSRNGQGGSPGELFF. Drawing the rest from reference TRBV15 and TRBJ2-2, the complete variable domain is DAMVIQNPRYQVTQFGKPVTLSCSQTLNHNVMYWYQQKSSQAPKLLFHYYDKDFNNEADTPDNFQSRRPNTSFCFLDIRSPGLGDTAMYLCATSRNGQGGSPGELFFGEGSRLTVL.

The chain couples TRBV2 to TRBJ2-3; TRBD2 matches 8 bases. This CDR3 is 15 amino acids long. CDR1 and CDR2 from the germline V gene are SNHLY and FYNNEI. V was clipped by 8 bases and J by 2 bases; unmatched bases: 9. The CDR3 protein is CASGGGAGVTDTQYF. For the CDR3, the DNA is TGTGCCAGCGGGGGGGGAGCGGGGGTCACAGATACGCAGTATTTT.

CDR3 bases: TGCAGCGTTCAGGGGGTCGATAGCAATCAGCCCCAGCATTTT. It is translated as CSVQGVDSNQPQHF. V and J are TRBV29-1 and TRBJ1-5; 7 nucleotides agree with TRBD1. This CDR3 is 14 amino acids long. The junction had 4 bases not matched to a gene; V was cut back by 5 bases and J by 0 bases. Germline V lookup: CDR1 SQVTM, CDR2 ANQGSEA. Looking up the rest from reference TRBV29-1 and TRBJ1-5 gives the full variable domain: SAVISQKPSRDICQRGTSLTIQCQVDSQVTMMFWYRQQPGQSLTLIATANQGSEATYESGFVIDKFPISRPNLTFSTLTVSNMSPEDSSIYLCSVQGVDSNQPQHFGDGTRLSIL.

The rearrangement links TRBV30 to TRBJ1-6; D gene ambiguous. The ends were cut back, 8 bases at V and 6 bases at J, with 11 bases in the middle. The germline V gene encodes CDR1 GTSNPN and CDR2 SVGIG (reference sequence). CDR3 length equals 12 residues. CDR3 coding DNA: TGTGCCCGAGGACGGGGTAATTCACCCCTCCACTTT. It encodes CARGRGNSPLHF.

This clone was recorded a few times. The V gene is TRBV2, the J gene TRBJ1-1; no clear D gene. The CDR3 is made up of 14 amino acids. CDR1 and CDR2 from the germline V gene are SNHLY and FYNNEI. Deletions cut 10 bases from V and 1 base from J, with 16 bases between. CDR3 in amino acids: CAIQVAGSNTEAFF. The CDR3 nucleotides are TGTGCCATCCAAGTGGCGGGATCGAACACTGAAGCTTTCTTT.

The chain has TRBV5-1 and TRBJ1-1; 7 bases match TRBD1. Germline trimming cut 4 bases from V and 3 bases from J; bases unmatched to any gene: 12. CDR1 is SGHRS, CDR2 YFSETQ, per germline. CDR3 size: 16 residues. CDR3 protein: CASSPLPDREDTEAFF. CDR3 nucleotide sequence: TGCGCCAGCAGCCCTCTTCCCGACAGGGAGGACACTGAAGCTTTCTTT.

This clone has only a few counts. The CDR3 loop is CASSRPIRGAVETQYF. The CDR3 coding sequence is TGTGCCAGCTCACGCCCGATCAGGGGGGCTGTAGAGACCCAGTACTTC. The rearrangement joins TRBV18 to TRBJ2-5, with a possible D match to TRBD1 (7 bases). The CDR3 is 16 amino acids. Germline CDR1 and CDR2: KGHSH and LQKENI. Between the trimmed V and J ends, which lost 4 bases and 4 bases, there was a span of 19 bases.

This clone was picked up one time. The V and J genes are TRBV28 and TRBJ1-2; D is possibly TRBD1 (6 bases). CDR1 is MDHEN, CDR2 SYDVKM, per germline. V lost 8 bases to trimming and J lost 3 bases, with 19 bases between them. This CDR3 contains 15 residues. The CDR3 nucleotides read TGTGCCAGCGGCGGTGTTGGGGCAGGGGACTATGGCTACACCTTC. It is translated as CASGGVGAGDYGYTF.

This chain links TRBV4-3 with TRBJ1-2; no clear D gene. CDR1 is LGHNA, CDR2 YSLEER, per germline. V lost 6 bases and J lost 4, with 12 bases in between. The length of the CDR3 is 13 residues. The CDR3 sequence: CASRKVGGYGYTF. The CDR3 DNA follows: TGCGCCAGCAGGAAAGTCGGTGGCTATGGCTACACCTTC.

This sequence joins TRBV7-2 and TRBJ1-6; no clear D. Germline V CDR1 and CDR2: SGHTA, FQGNSA. The CDR3 is 11 amino acids. V was pared by 5 bases and J by 7 bases, with 3 bases between. For the CDR3, the DNA is TGTGCCAGCAGCACAAATTCACCCCTCCACTTT. This encodes CASSTNSPLHF.

The chain has TRBV15 and TRBJ2-2, with 8 nucleotides matching TRBD1. CDR1 and CDR2 from the germline V gene are LNHNV and YYDKDF (reference sequence). The CDR3 contains 14 residues. J gave up 7 bases and V 5 bases, and 6 bases lay outside the gene matches. The CDR3 loop is CATSGQGLVGELFF. Here the CDR3 DNA reads TGTGCCACCAGCGGACAGGGATTGGTCGGGGAGCTGTTTTTT.